Here is one T cell receptor (beta chain) with its context. This sample is drawn from a study of cytomegalovirus exposure and HLA in healthy donors. PCR involved 60 Vbeta and 13 Jbeta primers. Measured with immunoSEQ multiplex PCR; TCRdb has only the in-frame clones, and not every one. Of approximately 75,000 clones detected, 60% to 85% appear once; the ten largest clones hold approximately 1.1%. Between the trimmed V and J ends, which lost 2 bases and 4 bases, there was a span of 17 bases. The CDR3 totals 16 residues. Per the germline V gene, CDR1 is KGHSH and CDR2 is LQKENI. The chain links TRBV18 to TRBJ2-5; D uncertain. What was sequenced was PBMCs. The source of this sequence is a male donor in good health and CMV-seronegative. The CDR3 sequence is CASSPTNLRSGETQYF. The CDR3, as DNA: TGTGCCAGCTCACCAACCAACCTCCGCTCGGGAGAGACCCAGTACTTC.